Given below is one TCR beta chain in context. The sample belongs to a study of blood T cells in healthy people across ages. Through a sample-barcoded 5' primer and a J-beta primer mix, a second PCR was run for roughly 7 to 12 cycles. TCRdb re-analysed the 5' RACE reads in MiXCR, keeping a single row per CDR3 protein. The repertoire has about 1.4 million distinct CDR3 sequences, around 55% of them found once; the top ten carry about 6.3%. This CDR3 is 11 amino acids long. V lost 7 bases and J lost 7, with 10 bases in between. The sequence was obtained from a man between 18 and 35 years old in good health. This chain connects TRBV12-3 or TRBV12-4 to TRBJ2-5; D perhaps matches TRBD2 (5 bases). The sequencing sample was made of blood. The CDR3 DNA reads TGTGCCAGCACCCTAGGGAGGACCCAGTACTTC. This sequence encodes CASTLGRTQYF.